Below, 6 T cell receptor beta chains from the same sample are listed, as sequenced in a study of shared clonotypes between healthy human individuals. The repertoire was sequenced with immunoSEQ multiplex PCR; TCRdb's copy has only in-frame clones and lacks some. The repertoire has around 2.1 million clones, around 93% of them found once; the top ten carry more than 1.5%. Naive CD8 cells, CD45RO-negative and positively selected for CCR7, excluded terminally differentiated effector memory CD45RA+ cells. The sample taken for sequencing was naive CD8+ T cells from PBMCs. Source of these receptors: a man aged 18 to 29 in good health. Some clones in this sample may be carry-over from other donors' samples.

The chain is built from TRBV5-1 and TRBJ1-2; TRBD1 matches 8 bases. The V and J ends lost 4 bases and 0 bases, in that order; junction bases with no gene match: 8. The CDR3 has 16 residues. Germline-derived CDR1 and CDR2 are SGHRS and YFSETQ. The CDR3 region has the DNA TGCGCCAGCAGCCCCGACTGGGACAGGCCTAACTATGGCTACACCTTC. It yields the protein CASSPDWDRPNYGYTF. Variable domain in full (rest from reference TRBV5-1 and TRBJ1-2): KAGVTQTPRYLIKTRGQQVTLSCSPISGHRSVSWYQQTPGQGLQFLFEYFSETQRNKGNFPGRFSGRQFSNSRSEMNVSTLELGDSALYLCASSPDWDRPNYGYTFGSGTRLTVV.

This clone was found once. The same CDR3 arises from other DNA sequences in this sample as well. The chain employs TRBV6-5 and TRBJ2-3, with 7 bases fitting TRBD2. Germline assignment: CDR1 MNHEY and CDR2 SVGAGI. With 2 bases clipped from V and 2 bases from J, the junction kept 4 bases outside the gene matches. This CDR3 has 15 residues. The CDR3 DNA is TGTGCCAGCAGTTACGGCGGGAGTCCCACAGATACGCAGTATTTT. Encoded protein: CASSYGGSPTDTQYF.

In regard to this clone: This CDR3 is also generated by other DNA sequences in the sample. V is TRBV9 and J is TRBJ1-2; no reliable D call. CDR1 is SGDLS, CDR2 YYNGEE, per germline. V dropped 0 bases and J dropped 3 bases, with 6 bases sitting between them. This CDR3 has 13 residues. The CDR3, as DNA: TGTGCCAGCAGCGTAGGAGAAGACTATGGCTACACCTTC. Amino acids: CASSVGEDYGYTF.

This clone was seen only once. The rearrangement uses TRBV6-5 and TRBJ2-7, with 8 positions matching TRBD1. The CDR3 covers 14 residues. J was trimmed by 2 bases and V by 6 bases; bases with no gene match: 6. In germline, CDR1 is MNHEY, CDR2 SVGAGI. CDR3 coding DNA: TGTGCCAGCAGCTTCAGGGGGCCGACCTACGAGCAGTACTTC. It specifies CASSFRGPTYEQYF.

CDR3 in DNA: TGCGCCAGCAGCTTGTCGGGACTTCAAGCCTACGAGCAGTACTTC. Residues: CASSLSGLQAYEQYF. V usage is TRBV5-1 and J usage is TRBJ2-7, with a possible D match to TRBD2 (6 bases). The CDR3 contains 15 residues. Germline V gene lookup returns CDR1 SGHRS and CDR2 YFSETQ. V was trimmed by 1 base and J by 2 bases, leaving 13 bases between them.

This clone occurred once. V gene TRBV9 combines with J gene TRBJ2-7; 13 bases line up with TRBD2. The J segment lost 9 bases and the V segment lost 3 bases, leaving 3 bases of the junction unmatched. This CDR3 is 13 amino acids long. CDR1 and CDR2 from the germline V gene are SGDLS and YYNGEE. CDR3 amino acids: CASSAGLAGSQYF. The CDR3, as DNA: TGTGCCAGCAGCGCGGGACTAGCGGGATCGCAGTACTTC. The entire variable domain, with the rest obtained from reference TRBV9 and TRBJ2-7, is as follows: DSGVTQTPKHLITATGQRVTLRCSPRSGDLSVYWYQQSLDQGLQFLIQYYNGEERAKGNILERFSAQQFPDLHSELNLSSLELGDSALYFCASSAGLAGSQYFGPGTRLTVT.